This TCR beta chain was recorded in a study of cytomegalovirus exposure and HLA in healthy donors. Overall study results and limits: Within the data, a cluster of highly shared sequence variants was likely a sequencing artifact. For most TCR sequences rarity was the rule, although some public TCRs occurred in many donors.

The PCR had 60 Vbeta and 13 Jbeta primers. The repertoire was sequenced with immunoSEQ multiplex PCR; TCRdb's copy has only in-frame clones and lacks some. The data show about 170,000 clones, over 75% seen once. The trim removed 6 bases at V and 4 bases at J, leaving 5 bases unmatched. This CDR3 has 15 amino acids. From germline, CDR1 is MNHEY and CDR2 SVGAGI. Points on this clone: Its antigen is currently unknown.

The material sequenced was PBMCs. This TCR came from a woman between 45 and 65 years old in good health and CMV-seropositive. This chain connects TRBV6-5 to TRBJ2-2, with 10 bases that match TRBD2. The CDR3 loop reads CASSRTSGATGELFF. Written as DNA, the CDR3 is TGTGCCAGCAGCAGGACTAGCGGAGCCACCGGGGAGCTGTTTTTT.